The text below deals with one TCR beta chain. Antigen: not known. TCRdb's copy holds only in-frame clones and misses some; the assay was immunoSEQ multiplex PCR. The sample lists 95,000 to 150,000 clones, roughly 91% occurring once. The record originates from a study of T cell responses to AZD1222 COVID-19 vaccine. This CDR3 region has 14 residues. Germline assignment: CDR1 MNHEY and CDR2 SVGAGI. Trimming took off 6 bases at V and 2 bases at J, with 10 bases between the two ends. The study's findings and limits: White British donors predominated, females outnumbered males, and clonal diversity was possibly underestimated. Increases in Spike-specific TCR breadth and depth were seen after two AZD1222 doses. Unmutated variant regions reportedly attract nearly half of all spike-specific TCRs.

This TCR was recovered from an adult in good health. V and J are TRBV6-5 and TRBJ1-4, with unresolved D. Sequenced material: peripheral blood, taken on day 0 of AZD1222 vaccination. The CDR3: CASSKRETNEKLFF. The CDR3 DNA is TGTGCCAGCAGCAAACGGGAGACTAATGAAAAACTGTTTTTT.